This is a list of T cell receptor beta chains from one sample in a study of shared T cell receptors in the human thymus. The data were produced by immunoSEQ multiplex PCR, yet TCRdb's version contains in-frame clones alone and is incomplete. The table has about 660,000 clones, about 87% seen once. A further study also used this sample, focusing on human thymus T cells.

The sample was thymocytes. The receptors were gathered from a boy younger than two with a congenital heart defect. The CDR3 runs from the conserved cysteine through the conserved F or W. Fields, in order: D gene, clone size, V gene, J gene, CDR3 protein, CDR3 DNA. A D gene is named only where the DNA matches it firmly. Where a row states a size, it is once, few, many or the class of an expanded clone; other rows omit it.

D: TRBD1; size: -; V: TRBV14; J: TRBJ1-6; CDR3: CASSQLNTGDSYNSPLHF; DNA: TGTGCCAGCAGCCAACTGAACACAGGGGACTCCTATAATTCACCCCTCCACTTT
D: -; size: -; V: TRBV5-1; J: TRBJ2-2; CDR3: CASSPGGRRNERDTGELFF; DNA: TGCGCCAGCAGCCCCGGAGGCCGCCGCAACGAACGCGACACCGGGGAGCTGTTTTTT
D: -; size: -; V: TRBV13; J: TRBJ1-3; CDR3: CASSFDKYSGNTIYF; DNA: TGTGCCAGCAGCTTCGACAAATACTCTGGAAACACCATATATTTT
D: TRBD1; size: once; V: TRBV9; J: TRBJ1-2; CDR3: CASSVSGQGRLGYGYTF; DNA: TGTGCCAGCAGCGTCTCGGGACAGGGACGTTTAGGCTATGGCTACACCTTC
D: TRBD1; size: -; V: TRBV5-6; J: TRBJ1-2; CDR3: CASSTGTARGYTF; DNA: TGTGCCAGCAGCACCGGGACAGCTCGGGGCTACACCTTC
D: TRBD2; size: few; V: TRBV11-2; J: TRBJ2-5; CDR3: CASSLVGREGGETQYF; DNA: TGTGCCAGCAGCTTAGTCGGGCGGGAGGGCGGAGAGACCCAGTACTTC
D: -; size: -; V: TRBV15; J: TRBJ2-1; CDR3: CATIPTTWYNEQFF; DNA: TGTGCCACCATCCCGACTACCTGGTACAATGAGCAGTTCTTC
D: TRBD1; size: -; V: TRBV7-4; J: TRBJ2-3; CDR3: CASSLDQGADTQYF; DNA: TGTGCCAGCAGCTTAGACCAGGGGGCGGATACGCAGTATTTT
D: TRBD1; size: -; V: TRBV7-3; J: TRBJ2-1; CDR3: CASRQTGDSYNEQFF; DNA: TGTGCCAGCAGACAAACAGGGGACTCCTACAATGAGCAGTTCTTC
D: -; size: -; V: TRBV6-5; J: TRBJ1-6; CDR3: CARATKERHNSPLHF; DNA: TGTGCCAGAGCCACCAAGGAGCGCCATAATTCACCCCTCCACTTT
D: TRBD1; size: -; V: TRBV18; J: TRBJ1-1; CDR3: CASSSGGRGLNTEAFF; DNA: TGTGCCAGCTCGTCGGGGGGGAGGGGGCTGAACACTGAAGCTTTCTTT
D: TRBD2; size: -; V: TRBV13; J: TRBJ2-2; CDR3: CASSPLRTSGPTGELFF; DNA: TGTGCCAGCAGCCCCCTCAGGACTAGCGGTCCGACCGGGGAGCTGTTTTTT
D: TRBD2; size: -; V: TRBV9; J: TRBJ2-1; CDR3: CASSVEGGLGWQFF; DNA: TGTGCCAGCAGCGTAGAGGGAGGGCTCGGGTGGCAGTTCTTC
D: -; size: -; V: TRBV4-3; J: TRBJ2-5; CDR3: CASSHKRAGGETQYF; DNA: TGCGCCAGCAGCCACAAGCGGGCTGGGGGTGAGACCCAGTACTTC
D: TRBD1; size: -; V: TRBV2; J: TRBJ1-1; CDR3: CASRVQGGNTEAFF; DNA: TGTGCCAGCAGAGTACAGGGGGGGAACACTGAAGCTTTCTTT
D: -; size: -; V: TRBV5-4; J: TRBJ1-6; CDR3: CASSLAAGNSPLHF; DNA: TGTGCCAGCAGCTTGGCAGCGGGCAATTCCCCCCTCCACTTT
D: TRBD1; size: -; V: TRBV14; J: TRBJ2-7; CDR3: CASSQEQGARNEQYF; DNA: TGTGCCAGCAGCCAAGAACAGGGGGCGAGGAACGAGCAGTACTTC
D: TRBD2; size: -; V: TRBV6-1; J: TRBJ2-3; CDR3: CASSDPRTSGRSDTQYF; DNA: TGTGCCAGCAGTGACCCCAGGACTAGCGGGAGATCGGATACGCAGTATTTT
D: TRBD1; size: -; V: TRBV20-1; J: TRBJ2-1; CDR3: CSAGQYNEQFF; DNA: TGCAGTGCGGGACAGTACAATGAGCAGTTCTTC
D: TRBD1; size: -; V: TRBV5-6; J: TRBJ2-4; CDR3: CASSFGQGKNIQYF; DNA: TGTGCCAGCAGCTTCGGACAGGGGAAAAACATTCAGTACTTC
D: -; size: -; V: TRBV7-9; J: TRBJ2-1; CDR3: CASSLGDYPYNEQFF; DNA: TGTGCCAGCAGCCTAGGAGATTATCCCTACAATGAGCAGTTCTTC
D: -; size: -; V: TRBV4-1; J: TRBJ2-6; CDR3: CASSHFTGPSGANVLTF; DNA: TGCGCCAGCAGCCATTTTACAGGCCCATCTGGGGCCAACGTCCTGACTTTC
D: TRBD2; size: -; V: TRBV4-1; J: TRBJ2-7; CDR3: CASSARWLAGIYEQYF; DNA: TGCGCCAGCAGCGCAAGGTGGCTAGCGGGCATCTACGAGCAGTACTTC
D: -; size: -; V: TRBV9; J: TRBJ2-3; CDR3: CASSVARVGRADTQYF; DNA: TGTGCCAGCAGCGTAGCGAGGGTAGGTCGAGCAGATACGCAGTATTTT
D: TRBD2; size: once; V: TRBV4-2; J: TRBJ2-1; CDR3: CASSRLGTSKLNEQFF; DNA: TGTGCCAGCAGCCGACTCGGGACTAGCAAATTGAATGAGCAGTTCTTC
D: TRBD2; size: -; V: TRBV28; J: TRBJ2-1; CDR3: CASSRMRENYEQFF; DNA: TGTGCCAGCAGTCGTATGCGGGAGAATTATGAGCAGTTCTTC
D: -; size: -; V: TRBV7-9; J: TRBJ1-2; CDR3: CASSLAKESSRTVDNGYTF; DNA: TGTGCCAGCAGCTTAGCGAAGGAATCGTCGAGGACAGTCGACAATGGCTACACCTTC
D: TRBD2; size: -; V: TRBV2; J: TRBJ2-4; CDR3: CASGGGFSGRKPIAKNIQYF; DNA: TGTGCCAGCGGGGGGGGGTTTAGCGGGAGGAAGCCCATAGCCAAAAACATTCAGTACTTC
D: -; size: -; V: TRBV6-5; J: TRBJ1-6; CDR3: CASSYLRGKDSPLHF; DNA: TGTGCCAGCAGTTATTTAAGGGGAAAGGATTCACCCCTCCACTTT
D: -; size: -; V: TRBV25-1; J: TRBJ1-6; CDR3: CASRESYNSPLHF; DNA: TGTGCCAGCAGGGAGTCCTATAATTCACCCCTCCACTTT
D: -; size: -; V: TRBV15; J: TRBJ2-5; CDR3: CATSREGRGDQETQYF; DNA: TGTGCCACCAGCAGAGAGGGGAGGGGGGACCAAGAGACCCAGTACTTC
D: -; size: -; V: TRBV5-5; J: TRBJ1-1; CDR3: CASSLLHTEAFF; DNA: TGTGCCAGCAGCTTACTCCACACTGAAGCTTTCTTT
D: TRBD1; size: -; V: TRBV27; J: TRBJ2-7; CDR3: CASSLTRPQGVRVEQYF; DNA: TGTGCCAGCAGTTTAACCCGTCCACAGGGGGTAAGGGTCGAGCAGTACTTC
D: -; size: -; V: TRBV5-1; J: TRBJ1-1; CDR3: CASSSAGRTEAFF; DNA: TGCGCCAGCAGCTCTGCAGGGCGGACTGAAGCTTTCTTT
D: -; size: -; V: TRBV11-2; J: TRBJ2-7; CDR3: CASSRGPPYEQYF; DNA: TGTGCCAGCAGCCGGGGTCCCCCGTACGAGCAGTACTTC
D: -; size: -; V: TRBV6-5; J: TRBJ2-7; CDR3: CASSSLGSPEQYF; DNA: TGTGCCAGCAGCTCATTAGGGAGTCCCGAGCAGTACTTC
D: -; size: -; V: TRBV10-2; J: TRBJ2-5; CDR3: CASSESYWRETQYF; DNA: TGCGCCAGCAGTGAGTCGTATTGGAGGGAGACCCAGTACTTC
D: -; size: -; V: TRBV5-1; J: TRBJ2-7; CDR3: CASSLSPGYEQYF; DNA: TGCGCCAGCAGCTTGTCTCCGGGCTACGAGCAGTACTTC